The 20 T cell receptor beta chains reported below all come from one sample, sequenced in a study of T-cell memory formation after mild COVID-19. TCRdb re-called the 5' RACE reads with MiXCR, one entry per CDR3 protein. The table lists about 180,000 distinct CDR3 sequences, about a fifth of them singletons. The sample was PBMCs or a T cell subset sorted from them (not recorded which). The receptors derive from a young man who had mild COVID-19 (a few samples of this study predate the infection). Cell type and time point are not known.

The V call is TRBV20-1, the J call TRBJ2-3, with D possibly TRBD1 on 5 matching bases. Germline CDR1 reads DFQATT; CDR2 reads SNEGSKA (reference sequence). V dropped 6 bases and J dropped 0 bases, with 13 bases sitting between them. The length of the CDR3 is 14 residues. CDR3 loop: CSAVDKSSTDTQYF. The DNA for the CDR3 is TGCAGTGCCGTGGACAAATCTAGCACAGATACGCAGTATTTT.

This chain joins TRBV7-3 and TRBJ2-3, with D perhaps TRBD2 (6 bases). The V and J ends lost 1 base and 5 bases respectively, with 16 bases between them. Germline values: CDR1 SGHTA, CDR2 FQGTGA. The length of the CDR3 is 16 residues. This chain's CDR3 is CASSLNPTGRGDTQYF. CDR3 in DNA: TGTGCCAGCAGCTTAAACCCCACGGGGCGGGGAGATACGCAGTATTTT.

This clonotype was seen a handful of times. The chain carries TRBV4-2 and TRBJ1-6; a possible D gene is TRBD1 (6 bases). From germline, CDR1 is LGHNA and CDR2 YNFKEQ. This CDR3 is 17 amino acids long. V dropped 0 bases and J dropped 8 bases, with 17 bases sitting between them. This chain's CDR3 is CASSQDGGGVGDSPLHF. CDR3 bases: TGTGCCAGCAGCCAAGATGGGGGCGGGGTGGGAGATTCACCCCTCCACTTT.

This chain joins TRBV18 and TRBJ2-2; D not resolved. Germline V gene sequence: CDR1 KGHSH, CDR2 LQKENI. V lost 4 bases and J 3 bases, leaving 9 bases between the germline ends. This CDR3 is 14 amino acids long. The DNA of the CDR3 is TGTGCCAGCTCACGTAGTGGGGACACCGGGGAGCTGTTTTTT. Its protein is CASSRSGDTGELFF.

This clonotype was observed many times. The chain couples TRBV7-8 to TRBJ1-4, with D possibly being TRBD1 (5 bases). Germline CDR1 reads SGHVS; CDR2 reads FQNEAQ. With 5 bases removed from V and 5 bases from J, the gap between germline ends came to 15 bases. The CDR3 covers 15 residues. CDR3 region: CASSTAGTRNEKLFF. In DNA, the CDR3 is TGTGCCAGCAGCACCGCCGGGACCAGGAATGAAAAACTGTTTTTT.

This clonotype was observed a handful of times. This chain connects TRBV5-1 to TRBJ2-3, with a possible D match to TRBD1 (5 bases). V shed 0 bases and J shed 4 bases, with 9 bases lying between them. The CDR3 is made up of 14 amino acids. From germline, CDR1 is SGHRS and CDR2 YFSETQ. CDR3: CASSLGQGPDTQYF. CDR3 nucleotides: TGCGCCAGCAGCTTGGGTCAGGGTCCAGATACGCAGTATTTT.

This clonotype was detected only a few times. J is TRBJ2-5 and V is TRBV9; TRBD2 agrees at 9 bases. This CDR3 is 15 amino acids long. V gave up 1 base and J gave up 5 bases; unmatched junction bases: 6. Germline lookup yields CDR1 SGDLS and CDR2 YYNGEE. The DNA of the CDR3 is TGTGCCAGCAGCGTATCACTAGCGGGCGGGGAGACCCAGTACTTC. Translation gives CASSVSLAGGETQYF. Full variable domain (remainder filled in from reference TRBV9 and TRBJ2-5): DSGVTQTPKHLITATGQRVTLRCSPRSGDLSVYWYQQSLDQGLQFLIQYYNGEERAKGNILERFSAQQFPDLHSELNLSSLELGDSALYFCASSVSLAGGETQYFGPGTRLLVL.

This chain links TRBV29-1 with TRBJ2-5; possible D gene TRBD1, 6 bases. This CDR3 is 14 amino acids long. V dropped 6 bases and J dropped 5 bases, with 19 bases sitting between them. Germline CDR1 reads SQVTM; CDR2 reads ANQGSEA. CDR3 region: CSVRVSRGVETQYF. CDR3 sequence (DNA): TGCAGCGTGAGGGTCTCCAGGGGCGTGGAGACCCAGTACTTC.

This sequence joins TRBV7-2 and TRBJ1-2; no firm D call. V was trimmed by 3 bases and J by 3 bases, leaving 14 bases between them. Looked up from germline, CDR1 is SGHTA and CDR2 is FQGNSA. The CDR3 runs to 15 residues. DNA for the CDR3: TGTGCCAGCAGCTTGCGGATCGGCCCCGACTATGGCTACACCTTC. Its protein is CASSLRIGPDYGYTF.

The chain combines TRBV20-1 with TRBJ2-1; 9 bases map to TRBD2. Losses at the gene ends were 3 bases for V and 2 bases for J; bases not matched to a gene: 2. The CDR3 spans 14 residues. Germline CDR1 is DFQATT and CDR2 is SNEGSKA (reference sequence). CDR3 sequence reads: CSARASGAYNEQFF. CDR3 DNA: TGCAGTGCTAGGGCTAGCGGGGCCTACAATGAGCAGTTCTTC.

Regarding this clonotype: The junction differs from germline at one of its ends, possibly a read error. The gene calls are TRBV7-6 and TRBJ1-1; D may be TRBD1 (6 bases). This CDR3 region has 15 residues. Germline CDR1 and CDR2: SGHVS and FNYEAQ. CDR3 residues: CASSLAQGRNTEAFF. The CDR3 DNA sequence: TGTGCCAGCAGCCTAGCCCAGGGGAGGAACACTGAAGCTTTCTTT.

This clonotype was seen a handful of times. The V gene is TRBV12-3 or TRBV12-4, the J gene TRBJ1-1; the match to TRBD1 covers 7 bases. V was clipped by 7 bases and J by 4 bases; unmatched bases: 6. The CDR3 covers 13 residues. The CDR3 DNA sequence: TGTGCCAGCACCGTGGGACAGTTCACTGAAGCTTTCTTT. Amino acid sequence: CASTVGQFTEAFF.

The chain combines TRBV20-1 with TRBJ1-2; D possibly corresponds to TRBD1 (6 bases). The V and J ends lost 1 base and 1 base respectively, with 10 bases between them. This CDR3 spans 14 amino acids. The V gene's germline CDR1 is DFQATT and CDR2 SNEGSKA (reference sequence). The CDR3 sequence is CSARVGGGNYGYTF. The CDR3 DNA is TGCAGTGCTAGAGTGGGAGGGGGTAACTATGGCTACACCTTC.

There are a few counts of this clonotype. This sequence joins TRBV21-1 and TRBJ2-7; the table names TRBD1, a call not compared with the DNA. TRBV21-1 is marked as a pseudogene. The CDR3 length is 14 residues. CDR3 in DNA: TGTGCCAGCAGCACCCGGGATACACTTTACGAGCAGTACGTC. Translation: CASSTRDTLYEQYV.

The V call is TRBV6-1, the J call TRBJ1-4; D is unclear. The CDR3 loop spans 14 amino acids. The V gene lost 2 bases and the J gene lost 1 base, with 5 bases spanning the gap. Per germline, CDR1 MNHNS and CDR2 SASEGT. CDR3 amino acids: CASSETRTNEKLFF. Here the CDR3 DNA reads TGTGCCAGCAGTGAAACAAGAACTAATGAAAAACTGTTTTTT.

This clonotype was seen more than once but under ten times. This CDR3 is CASSRASNREETQYF. DNA of the CDR3: TGTGCCAGCAGCAGAGCCTCGAACAGGGAAGAGACCCAGTACTTC. V gene TRBV6-2 or TRBV6-3 combines with J gene TRBJ2-5; D may be TRBD1 (6 bases). V lost 6 bases and J lost 3, with 17 bases in between. The CDR3 is 15 residues long. The germline V gene has CDR1 MNHEY and CDR2 SVGEGT.

The chain joins TRBV4-2 to TRBJ1-4, with unresolved D. The CDR3 contains 12 residues. CDR1 and CDR2 (germline): LGHNA, YNFKEQ. V lost 0 bases and J lost 14, with 10 bases in between. The CDR3 sequence is CASSQEDRRLFF. CDR3 in DNA: TGTGCCAGCAGCCAAGAGGATAGGCGGCTGTTTTTT.

J is TRBJ2-7 and V is TRBV9; no firm D call. CDR1 SGDLS and CDR2 YYNGEE come from the germline V gene. Trimming stripped 10 bases from V and 3 bases from J, with 20 bases between. CDR3 length: 14 residues. This CDR3 reads CAGPGRRSHYEQYV. CDR3 DNA sequence: TGTGCCGGGCCGGGCAGAAGAAGCCACTACGAGCAGTACGTC.

Ten or more counts support this clonotype. The chain combines TRBV28 with TRBJ2-7; TRBD1 might be the D (8 bases). The V end was cut by 6 bases, the J end by 2 bases, with 11 bases between. The CDR3 runs to 13 residues. Germline-derived CDR1 and CDR2 are MDHEN and SYDVKM. The CDR3: CASSTGGAYEQYF. The CDR3 DNA reads as TGTGCCAGCAGCACAGGGGGGGCCTACGAGCAGTACTTC.

This clonotype was observed a few times. The rearrangement joins TRBV5-1 to TRBJ2-5; D gene unclear. Germline lookup yields CDR1 SGHRS and CDR2 YFSETQ. The CDR3 runs 15 residues. V was pared by 0 bases and J by 5 bases, with 14 bases between. DNA for the CDR3: TGCGCCAGCAGCTTGGGAATAGGCGGCCTGGAGACCCAGTACTTC. Translating it yields CASSLGIGGLETQYF.